Sequencing of this TCR beta chain was carried out in a study of OX40 agonist ivuxolimab in advanced cancers. Produced via immunoSEQ multiplex PCR; TCRdb's table is partial and in-frame only. The sample lists around 51,000 clones; about 80% were seen once. Germline V gene sequence: CDR1 SQVTM, CDR2 ANQGSEA. The CDR3 runs to 14 residues. V shed 5 bases and J 8 bases; nucleotides not matched to a gene: 10. The chain is built from TRBV29-1 and TRBJ1-4; TRBD1 matches at 8 bases. Sample: CD4+ or CD8+ T cells sorted from blood, taken in a trial of the OX40 agonist ivuxolimab. The receptor was derived from an adult with an advanced solid tumor such as melanoma, head and neck, liver or kidney cancer. Here the CDR3 reads CSVLPGGAGEKLFF. The CDR3 coding sequence is TGCAGCGTTCTTCCAGGGGGCGCGGGGGAAAAACTGTTTTTT.